Reported below is one T cell receptor beta chain. Its specificity is not known. Each of the donors was a healthy adult who was HIV-negative and had not had a recent acute infection or vaccination. The method was immunoSEQ multiplex PCR; TCRdb's version includes in-frame clones alone and lacks a portion of them. Here the sample spans some 2 million clones, roughly 95% being singletons. The data were taken from a study of shared clonotypes between healthy human individuals. Whole-study results and caveats: In the sorted subsets, rarefaction showed sequencing was incomplete despite large depth. Among non-shared clonotypes, generation probabilities were lower than among those shared by all four donors.

Sequenced: naive CD4+ T cells sorted from blood. As to subset: CD45RA+ positively selected. This clonotype was sampled from a young man in good health.

The CDR3 DNA sequence: TGCGCCAGCAGTGAGCCCCAGACAGGGATCCTCACCAATCAGCCCCAGCATTTT. This sequence encodes CASSEPQTGILTNQPQHF. The chain links TRBV10-1 to TRBJ1-5, with TRBD1 matching over 7 bases. The V gene's germline CDR1 is WNHNN and CDR2 SYGVQD (reference sequence). V was pared by 2 bases and J by 3 bases, with 13 bases of the junction left unmatched. The CDR3 consists of 18 residues.